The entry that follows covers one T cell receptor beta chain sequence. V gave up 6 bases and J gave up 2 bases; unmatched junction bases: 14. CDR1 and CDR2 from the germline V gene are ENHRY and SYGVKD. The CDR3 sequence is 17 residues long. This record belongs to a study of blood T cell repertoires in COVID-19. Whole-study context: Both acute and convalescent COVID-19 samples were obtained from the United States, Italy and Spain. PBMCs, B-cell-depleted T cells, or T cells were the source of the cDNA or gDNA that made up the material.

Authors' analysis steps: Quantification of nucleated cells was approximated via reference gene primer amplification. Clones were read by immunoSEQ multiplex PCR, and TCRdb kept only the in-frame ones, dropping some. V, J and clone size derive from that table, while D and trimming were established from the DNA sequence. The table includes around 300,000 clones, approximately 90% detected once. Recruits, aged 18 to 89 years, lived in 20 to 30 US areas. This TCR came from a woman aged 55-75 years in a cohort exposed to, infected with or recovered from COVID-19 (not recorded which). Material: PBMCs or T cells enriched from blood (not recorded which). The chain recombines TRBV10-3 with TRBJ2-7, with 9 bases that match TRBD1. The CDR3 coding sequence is TGTGCCATCAGAGTGAGGTGGGGACAGGGTGGGACCTACGAGCAGTACTTC. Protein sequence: CAIRVRWGQGGTYEQYF.